Sequencing of this TCR beta chain was carried out in a study of control samples from healthy donors and cancer patients (dated by TCRdb to the early 2020s). Based on the germline V gene (reference sequence), the CDR1 and CDR2 sequences are LNHNV and YYDKDF. Trimming accounts for 5 bases at V and 6 bases at J, while the number of junction bases matched to no gene is 8. The CDR3, from cysteine to phenylalanine, totals 15 residues. Only the CDR3 region is kept as DNA, spanning 45 bases read in frame from base 1. The library came from the immunoSEQ multiplex PCR assay. In its TCRdb copy, this immuneACCESS table keeps in-frame sequences only and misses some clones. Where compared with another copy, unresolved V genes explain less than half of these, and the others have no known cause. The sample records about 110,000 clones, about 89% of which are singletons. Clones ranked in the top ten supply roughly 18% of the sample.

This clone appeared once. The clone's antigen remains unknown. Base quality data are lacking; no much larger clone is found one base away. This clonotype was obtained from a woman aged 50 to 60 in good health. The sequence links TRBV15 to TRBJ2-3; TRBD1 matches 10 bases in the middle. Source material: blood. The CDR3 region has the sequence CATSRQGADVDTQYF. The nucleotide sequence reads TGTGCCACCAGCCGACAGGGGGCGGATGTGGATACGCAGTATTTT.